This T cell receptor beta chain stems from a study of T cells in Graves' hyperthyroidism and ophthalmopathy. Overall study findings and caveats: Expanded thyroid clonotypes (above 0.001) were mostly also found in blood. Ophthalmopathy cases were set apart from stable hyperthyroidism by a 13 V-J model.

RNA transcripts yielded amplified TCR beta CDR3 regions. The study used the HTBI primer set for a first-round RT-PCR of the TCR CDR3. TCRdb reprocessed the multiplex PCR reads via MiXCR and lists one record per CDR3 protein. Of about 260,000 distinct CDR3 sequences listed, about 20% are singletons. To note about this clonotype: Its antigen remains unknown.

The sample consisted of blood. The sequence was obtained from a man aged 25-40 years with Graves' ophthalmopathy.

The CDR3 region is CASSLGIGGGETQYF. The CDR3, as DNA: TGTGCCAGCAGCTTAGGCATCGGCGGAGGGGAGACCCAGTACTTC. V usage is TRBV7-6 and J usage is TRBJ2-5, with a possible D match to TRBD2 (6 bases). Trimming cost V 1 base and J 5 bases, with 14 bases left between them. The CDR3 sequence is 15 residues long. The V gene's germline CDR1 is SGHVS and CDR2 FNYEAQ.